Only a few counts were recorded for the clone carrying this T cell receptor beta chain. As yet, its antigen is unknown. TCRdb used MiXCR to reprocess the 5' RACE reads, holding one entry per CDR3 protein. The top ten clones hold around 4.4% of a sample with under 800,000 distinct CDR3 sequences, around 20% of them seen once. The data are from a study of identical twins. Broader study findings: Out-of-frame alpha sequences common to twins exhibited an excess of low generation probability. With beta out-of-frame sequences, excess sharing by twins was weaker.

The J segment lost 9 bases and the V segment lost 0 bases, leaving 5 bases of the junction unmatched. The CDR3 runs to 16 residues. CDR1 and CDR2 (germline): WNHNN, SYGVQD (reference sequence). A further study also used this sample, focusing on T cells expressing NK-cell markers. In that study: Just one sequenced donor of eight was HCMV-seronegative, while seven were seropositive.

The TCR comes from a woman between 18 and 29 years old in good health. Sequencing input: PBMCs. The chain combines TRBV10-1 with TRBJ2-1, with TRBD2 matching 13 bases. CDR3 residues: CASSESRTSGGIEQFF. CDR3 sequence (DNA): TGCGCCAGCAGTGAGTCGAGGACTAGCGGGGGTATTGAGCAGTTCTTC.